This is a list of T cell receptor beta chains from one sample in a study of memory CD4+ T cells and cytomegalovirus serostatus. Repertoires were generated with immunoSEQ multiplex PCR, while TCRdb's copy carries only in-frame clones and drops some. There are roughly 84,000 clones in the sample; over 80% occur only once, and roughly 0.79% lies in the top ten. Sequencing used memory CD4+ T cells from blood. The receptors stem from an adult in good health and CMV-seronegative. CDR3s include the opening cysteine and the closing phenylalanine or tryptophan. The D gene is left open where the match is weak. Part of the rows lack a size; the others show once, few, many or a class for expanded clones.

d_gene,v_gene,j_gene,abundance,CDR3aa,CDR3nt
TRBD2,TRBV7-7,TRBJ2-5,NA,CASSLGGVIQETQYF,TGTGCTAGCAGCCTTGGGGGGGTTATCCAAGAGACCCAGTACTTC
TRBD1,TRBV25-1,TRBJ1-1,NA,CASRTGFGKAFF,TGTGCCAGCAGGACAGGGTTTGGGAAGGCTTTCTTT
TRBD2,TRBV29-1,TRBJ2-3,few,CSVRTSGGAADTQYF,TGCAGCGTTAGGACTAGCGGGGGGGCAGCAGATACGCAGTATTTT
NA,TRBV6-5,TRBJ1-3,NA,CARGTSGNTIYF,TGTGCCAGAGGGACCTCTGGAAACACCATATATTTT
TRBD1,TRBV28,TRBJ1-2,NA,CASSLGGTGGVYTF,TGTGCCAGCAGTTTAGGTGGGACAGGGGGCGTCTACACCTTC
TRBD2,TRBV19,TRBJ2-1,once,CASSIDLGTSGGAYEQFF,TGTGCCAGTAGTATAGATCTTGGGACTAGCGGGGGGGCATATGAGCAGTTCTTC
NA,TRBV6-6,TRBJ2-7,NA,CASSYSEGRREQYF,TGTGCCAGCAGTTACTCGGAGGGGCGGCGCGAGCAGTACTTC
TRBD2,TRBV10-3,TRBJ2-1,NA,CAISGLAGNEQFF,TGTGCCATCAGTGGACTAGCGGGGAATGAGCAGTTCTTC
NA,TRBV5-1,TRBJ1-6,NA,CASREGGLGSPLHF,TGCGCCAGCAGAGAGGGGGGCCTTGGCTCACCCCTCCACTTT
NA,TRBV7-6,TRBJ2-1,NA,CASSSGGTLANEQFF,TGTGCCAGCAGCTCAGGCGGGACTCTCGCCAATGAGCAGTTCTTC
TRBD1,TRBV4-3,TRBJ2-3,NA,CASSQIAGGVGTDTQYF,TGCGCCAGCAGCCAAATAGCAGGGGGTGTCGGCACAGATACGCAGTATTTT
NA,TRBV5-6,TRBJ1-5,NA,CASSGGTGARQPQHF,TGTGCCAGCAGCGGGGGGACGGGGGCAAGGCAGCCCCAGCATTTT
NA,TRBV19,TRBJ1-1,NA,CASRYDWNTEAFF,TGTGCCAGTAGGTACGACTGGAACACTGAAGCTTTCTTT
NA,TRBV7-2,TRBJ1-6,NA,CASSPFPHSPLHF,TGTGCCAGCAGCCCCTTTCCGCATTCACCCCTCCACTTT
NA,TRBV7-8,TRBJ2-1,once,CASSFRGLGKNEQFF,TGTGCCAGCAGCTTCCGGGGGCTGGGTAAAAATGAGCAGTTCTTC